A selection of T cell receptor beta chains follows, all from one sample in a study of shared clonotypes between healthy human individuals. TCRdb keeps only in-frame clones here, not all; method: immunoSEQ multiplex PCR. Of about 490,000 clones in the sample, over 75% were seen once. Sequenced material: PBMCs. These receptor sequences come from a woman aged 35 to 49 in good health. Some clones in this sample may be carry-over from other donors' samples. Each CDR3 is given with its conserved first and last residue. The order of the fields is CDR3 DNA, CDR3 protein, clone size, V gene, D gene, J gene. D genes are given only for firm matches. A clone size is listed for some rows: how often the clone was seen (once, few, many), or a class if it is expanded.

cdr3_nt: TGTGCCAGCAGCTTAAACCTAGCGGGAGACAATGAGCAGTTCTTC
cdr3_aa: CASSLNLAGDNEQFF
clone_size: .
v_call: TRBV7-3
d_call: TRBD2
j_call: TRBJ2-1

cdr3_nt: TGTGCCAGCACCAGGTGGGACGGCTTACGGACCTACGAGCAGTACTTC
cdr3_aa: CASTRWDGLRTYEQYF
clone_size: .
v_call: TRBV7-2
d_call: .
j_call: TRBJ2-7

cdr3_nt: TGTGCCAGCAGCGATACCGGGACAGATAGTGAGCAGTTCTTC
cdr3_aa: CASSDTGTDSEQFF
clone_size: .
v_call: TRBV28
d_call: TRBD1
j_call: TRBJ2-1

cdr3_nt: TGTGCCAGCAGCTACGGGACACAGAGCTCTGGAAACACCATATATTTT
cdr3_aa: CASSYGTQSSGNTIYF
clone_size: .
v_call: TRBV9
d_call: .
j_call: TRBJ1-3

cdr3_nt: TGTGCCACCAGCAGAGATCTGAGTCAGCCCCAGCATTTT
cdr3_aa: CATSRDLSQPQHF
clone_size: .
v_call: TRBV15
d_call: .
j_call: TRBJ1-5

cdr3_nt: TGTGCCAGCAGCGTAGGACCGGGGAGAGGAGTTCAAGAGACCCAGTACTTC
cdr3_aa: CASSVGPGRGVQETQYF
clone_size: few
v_call: TRBV9
d_call: .
j_call: TRBJ2-5

cdr3_nt: TGTGCCTGGAGGGGGACCCAATTGAGCCAAGAGACCCAGTACTTC
cdr3_aa: CAWRGTQLSQETQYF
clone_size: .
v_call: TRBV30
d_call: .
j_call: TRBJ2-5

cdr3_nt: TGTGCCAGCAGCTTAAACGGGATAGGGTACAATGAGCAGTTCTTC
cdr3_aa: CASSLNGIGYNEQFF
clone_size: .
v_call: TRBV7-3
d_call: .
j_call: TRBJ2-1

cdr3_nt: TGTGCCACCAGCAGACAACCTACCGGGACAGGGGGAGGCGACGAGCAGTACTTC
cdr3_aa: CATSRQPTGTGGGDEQYF
clone_size: .
v_call: TRBV15
d_call: TRBD1
j_call: TRBJ2-7

cdr3_nt: TGTGCCAGCAGCAACAGATCGGATACGCAGTATTTT
cdr3_aa: CASSNRSDTQYF
clone_size: .
v_call: TRBV5-4
d_call: .
j_call: TRBJ2-3

cdr3_nt: TGTGCCAGCAGCCAAAGGGACAGGGGCGGTAAAGGGGCCAACGTCCTGACTTTC
cdr3_aa: CASSQRDRGGKGANVLTF
clone_size: few
v_call: TRBV11-3
d_call: TRBD1
j_call: TRBJ2-6

cdr3_nt: TGCAGCACGGGACTAAGCACCGGGGAGCTGTTTTTT
cdr3_aa: CSTGLSTGELFF
clone_size: once
v_call: TRBV29-1
d_call: TRBD2
j_call: TRBJ2-2

cdr3_nt: TGCGCCAGCAGCGTGGACAGGGGAGCCAACCATTATGGCTACACCTTC
cdr3_aa: CASSVDRGANHYGYTF
clone_size: .
v_call: TRBV5-1
d_call: TRBD1
j_call: TRBJ1-2

cdr3_nt: TGTGCCAGCAGCTTGGACAGGAGCTCTGGGGCCAACGTCCTGACTTTC
cdr3_aa: CASSLDRSSGANVLTF
clone_size: .
v_call: TRBV5-4
d_call: .
j_call: TRBJ2-6

cdr3_nt: TGTGCCAGCAGCGCCCTTGGGAGAGCTTTCTTT
cdr3_aa: CASSALGRAFF
clone_size: .
v_call: TRBV11-2
d_call: .
j_call: TRBJ1-1

cdr3_nt: TGTGCCAGCACGCTTCGTAGTGGCACCGGGGAGCTGTTTTTT
cdr3_aa: CASTLRSGTGELFF
clone_size: .
v_call: TRBV2
d_call: .
j_call: TRBJ2-2

cdr3_nt: TGTGCCAGCAGTAACTGGGGTTCCTACGAGCAGTACTTC
cdr3_aa: CASSNWGSYEQYF
clone_size: .
v_call: TRBV25-1
d_call: .
j_call: TRBJ2-7

cdr3_nt: TGTGCCAGCAGCTTAGGGGGACCCTACGAGCAGTACTTC
cdr3_aa: CASSLGGPYEQYF
clone_size: .
v_call: TRBV7-2
d_call: .
j_call: TRBJ2-7

cdr3_nt: TGTGCCAGCAGCCAACCGGGACAGGGGTCCTACGAGCAGTACTTC
cdr3_aa: CASSQPGQGSYEQYF
clone_size: .
v_call: TRBV4-2
d_call: TRBD1
j_call: TRBJ2-7

cdr3_nt: TGTGCCAGCAGTGAACCCCAGGGGGCGGGAGGGGCCAACGTCCTGACTTTC
cdr3_aa: CASSEPQGAGGANVLTF
clone_size: .
v_call: TRBV2
d_call: TRBD1
j_call: TRBJ2-6

cdr3_nt: TGTGCCAGCAGCCCCCGGGACAGGGCTTACGAGCAGTACTTC
cdr3_aa: CASSPRDRAYEQYF
clone_size: .
v_call: TRBV11-1
d_call: TRBD1
j_call: TRBJ2-7

cdr3_nt: TGTGCCACCACAGGTCTGGGGGAGACCCAGTACTTC
cdr3_aa: CATTGLGETQYF
clone_size: .
v_call: TRBV2
d_call: .
j_call: TRBJ2-5

cdr3_nt: TGTGCCAGCAGCGCAGGTGGCAGGGGTGGAGAGACCCAGTACTTC
cdr3_aa: CASSAGGRGGETQYF
clone_size: .
v_call: TRBV7-3
d_call: .
j_call: TRBJ2-5

cdr3_nt: TGTGCCTGTAGCGGGATGCAAGGAGAGACCCAGTACTTC
cdr3_aa: CACSGMQGETQYF
clone_size: many
v_call: TRBV30
d_call: TRBD2
j_call: TRBJ2-5

cdr3_nt: TGTGCCAGCAGTATGACAGGGGATCAGCCCCAGCATTTT
cdr3_aa: CASSMTGDQPQHF
clone_size: once
v_call: TRBV27
d_call: TRBD1
j_call: TRBJ1-5

cdr3_nt: TGTGCCTCGTCGAGACAGGGTCGGGGCTACACCTTC
cdr3_aa: CASSRQGRGYTF
clone_size: many
v_call: TRBV10-3
d_call: TRBD1
j_call: TRBJ1-2

cdr3_nt: TGTGCCAGCAGTGAAGCGCTTCTAGCGTTCTCCTACGAGCAGTACTTC
cdr3_aa: CASSEALLAFSYEQYF
clone_size: few
v_call: TRBV2
d_call: .
j_call: TRBJ2-7

cdr3_nt: TGTGCCAGCAGCCCTCGCGGGGGACAGGGTGACGAGCATTACTTC
cdr3_aa: CASSPRGGQGDEHYF
clone_size: .
v_call: TRBV11-2
d_call: TRBD1
j_call: TRBJ2-7

cdr3_nt: TGTGCCAGTAGTAACCAACTGGACAGAACCGGGTACTACGAGCAGTACTTC
cdr3_aa: CASSNQLDRTGYYEQYF
clone_size: .
v_call: TRBV19
d_call: .
j_call: TRBJ2-7

cdr3_nt: TGTGCCAGCAGCCTCCGGGACACCCCGAACACTGAAGCTTTCTTT
cdr3_aa: CASSLRDTPNTEAFF
clone_size: .
v_call: TRBV9
d_call: .
j_call: TRBJ1-1

cdr3_nt: TGTGCCAGCAGCCTCCCGATCGGGTTCTCTGGAAACACCATATATTTT
cdr3_aa: CASSLPIGFSGNTIYF
clone_size: .
v_call: TRBV28
d_call: .
j_call: TRBJ1-3

cdr3_nt: TGTGCCAGCAGCCCTCAGGGAGGGGGTGGATATGGCTACACCTTC
cdr3_aa: CASSPQGGGGYGYTF
clone_size: once
v_call: TRBV11-2
d_call: .
j_call: TRBJ1-2

cdr3_nt: TGTGCCAGCAGACCTAGGTGGGAGGGGAACACTGAAGCTTTCTTT
cdr3_aa: CASRPRWEGNTEAFF
clone_size: once
v_call: TRBV6-5
d_call: .
j_call: TRBJ1-1

cdr3_nt: TGTGCCACCAGCACTCGGATCGGGGGCACAGATACGCAGTATTTT
cdr3_aa: CATSTRIGGTDTQYF
clone_size: .
v_call: TRBV15
d_call: .
j_call: TRBJ2-3

cdr3_nt: TGTGCCAGCAATAAGGCACAATCTTACAATGAGCAGTTCTTC
cdr3_aa: CASNKAQSYNEQFF
clone_size: .
v_call: TRBV2
d_call: .
j_call: TRBJ2-1

cdr3_nt: TGTGCCAGCAGCTTAGACCGGAGGGCTAGCGTAAATGAGCAGTTCTTC
cdr3_aa: CASSLDRRASVNEQFF
clone_size: .
v_call: TRBV7-2
d_call: .
j_call: TRBJ2-1

cdr3_nt: TGTGCCAGCAGCTTCGGGGGCAGAAATTCACCCCTCCACTTT
cdr3_aa: CASSFGGRNSPLHF
clone_size: many
v_call: TRBV7-9
d_call: .
j_call: TRBJ1-6